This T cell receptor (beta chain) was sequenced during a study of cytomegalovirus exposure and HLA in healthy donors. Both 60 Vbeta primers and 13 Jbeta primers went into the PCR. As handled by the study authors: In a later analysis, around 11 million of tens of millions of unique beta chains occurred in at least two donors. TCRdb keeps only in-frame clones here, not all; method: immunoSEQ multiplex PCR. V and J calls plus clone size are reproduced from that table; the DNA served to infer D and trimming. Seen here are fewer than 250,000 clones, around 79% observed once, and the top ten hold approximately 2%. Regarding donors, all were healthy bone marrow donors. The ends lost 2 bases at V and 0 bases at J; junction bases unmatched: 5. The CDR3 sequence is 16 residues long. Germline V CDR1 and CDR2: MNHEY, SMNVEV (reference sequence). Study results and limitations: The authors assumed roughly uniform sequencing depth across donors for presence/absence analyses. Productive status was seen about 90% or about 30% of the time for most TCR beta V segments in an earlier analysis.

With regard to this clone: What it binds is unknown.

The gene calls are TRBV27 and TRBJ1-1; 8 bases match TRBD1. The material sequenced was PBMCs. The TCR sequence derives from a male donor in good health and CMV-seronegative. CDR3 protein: CASSLQTGGVNTEAFF. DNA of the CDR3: TGTGCCAGCAGTTTACAAACAGGGGGTGTGAACACTGAAGCTTTCTTT.